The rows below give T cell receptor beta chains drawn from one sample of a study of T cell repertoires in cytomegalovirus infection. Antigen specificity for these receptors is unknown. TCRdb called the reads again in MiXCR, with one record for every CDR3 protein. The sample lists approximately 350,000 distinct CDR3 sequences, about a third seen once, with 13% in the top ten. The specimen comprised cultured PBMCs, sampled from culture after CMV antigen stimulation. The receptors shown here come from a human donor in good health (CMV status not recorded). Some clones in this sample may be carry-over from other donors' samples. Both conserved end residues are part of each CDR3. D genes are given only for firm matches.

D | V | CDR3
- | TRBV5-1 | CASSLEYISEQYF
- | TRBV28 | CASLDRERGNTIYF
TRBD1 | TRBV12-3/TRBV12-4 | CASSPSGTGYYGYTF
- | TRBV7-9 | CASSLKTGIYNEQFF
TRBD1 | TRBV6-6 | CASSELRVTGNYGYTF
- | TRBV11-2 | CASSQLGYQETQYF
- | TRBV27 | CASIDTTMYNEQFF
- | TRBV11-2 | CASSLGRVDTRTDTQYF
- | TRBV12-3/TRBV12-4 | CASSTSLHEQFF
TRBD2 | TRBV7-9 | CASSYHGLAGHNEQFF
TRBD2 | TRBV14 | CASSSGTSPKGEQFF
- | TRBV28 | CASNEGSTDTQYF
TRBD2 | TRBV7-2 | CASSLVASGLGGDTQYF
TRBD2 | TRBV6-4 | CASSTSAYTDTQYF
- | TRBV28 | CASSLWSGSTYEQYF
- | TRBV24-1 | CATSDRSGMAFF
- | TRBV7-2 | CASRRGAMDYGYTF
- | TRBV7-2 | CASSLNTGSPHQPQHF
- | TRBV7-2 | CASSLAPGTRRETQYF
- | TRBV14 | CASSQLGENEQFF
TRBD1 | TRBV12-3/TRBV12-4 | CASSLALGQGWAPQHF
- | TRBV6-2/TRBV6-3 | CASSYADRDEKLFF
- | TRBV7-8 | CASSLFVRTVARVEPLHF
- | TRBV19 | CASSIPGINEQFF
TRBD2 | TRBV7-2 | CASSFGTRSYNEQFF
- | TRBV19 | CASSIGNGYTF
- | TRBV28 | CASRSPGTGSYEQYF
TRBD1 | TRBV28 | CASSLWDRVHNSPLHF
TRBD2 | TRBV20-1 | CSARLAGDEQFF
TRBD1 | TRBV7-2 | CASSYSMGQGNTGELFF
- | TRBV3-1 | CASSPGTSITYEQYF
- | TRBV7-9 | CASSSQSAGDTEAFF
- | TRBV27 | CASSLFMGNQPQHF
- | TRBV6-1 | CATETTGFEYF
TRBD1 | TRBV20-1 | CSATLGGTYGYTF
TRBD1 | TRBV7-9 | CASSDPTGGDGYTF
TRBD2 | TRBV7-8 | CASSLGLGLAGPNLNNEQFF
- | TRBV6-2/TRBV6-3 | CASGERGRGEQFF
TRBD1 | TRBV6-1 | CASRGVRGQETQYF
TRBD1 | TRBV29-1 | CSGTGGSGKTQYF
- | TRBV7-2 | CASSLSQGYTF
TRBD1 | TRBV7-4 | CASSLGQGIPQETQYF
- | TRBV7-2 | CASSRGWVGSDTQYF
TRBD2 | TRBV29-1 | CSVEEWDYAQETQYF
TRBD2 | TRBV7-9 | CASSFRREAPRETQYF
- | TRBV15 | CATSRDPNPANFKEQYF
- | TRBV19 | CASSSPGSNTGELFF
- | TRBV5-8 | CASSTYRPEQYF
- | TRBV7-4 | CASSLGSGVSWNEQFF
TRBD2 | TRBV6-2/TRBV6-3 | CASRRTSGSSWEQFF
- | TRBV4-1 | CASSQDRINYGYTF
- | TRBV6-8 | CASSYRNRIWGTEAFF